The rows below give T cell receptor beta chains drawn from one sample of a study of cytomegalovirus exposure and HLA in healthy donors. Sequenced by immunoSEQ multiplex PCR; TCRdb stores in-frame clones only, minus some. Here the sample spans roughly 120,000 clones, over 60% being singletons. The sample comprised PBMCs. The receptors shown here come from a woman in her twenties or thirties in good health and CMV-seropositive. CDR3s include the opening cysteine and the closing phenylalanine or tryptophan. Fields, in order: D gene, J gene, V gene, clone size, CDR3 protein, CDR3 DNA. The D gene is left open where the match is weak. Size is stated for part of the rows, as once, few or many counts, or as a class when the clone is expanded.

d_call: TRBD2; j_call: TRBJ2-5; v_call: TRBV5-6; clone_size: NA; cdr3_aa: CASSLPGGETQYF; cdr3_nt: TGTGCCAGCAGCTTGCCGGGGGGGGAGACCCAGTACTTC
d_call: TRBD2; j_call: TRBJ2-2; v_call: TRBV15; clone_size: NA; cdr3_aa: CATSRALAGGTGELFF; cdr3_nt: TGTGCCACCAGCAGAGCCCTAGCGGGGGGAACCGGGGAGCTGTTTTTT
d_call: TRBD1; j_call: TRBJ2-5; v_call: TRBV5-4; clone_size: NA; cdr3_aa: CASSLAGGSWQETQYF; cdr3_nt: TGTGCCAGCAGCTTGGCAGGGGGCAGCTGGCAAGAGACCCAGTACTTC
d_call: NA; j_call: TRBJ2-3; v_call: TRBV6-5; clone_size: few; cdr3_aa: CASRRQGTDTQYF; cdr3_nt: TGTGCCAGCAGGCGACAGGGCACAGATACGCAGTATTTT
d_call: NA; j_call: TRBJ2-2; v_call: TRBV6-4; clone_size: NA; cdr3_aa: CASRTLWGLTGELFF; cdr3_nt: TGTGCCAGCCGGACCCTCTGGGGACTCACCGGGGAGCTGTTTTTT
d_call: NA; j_call: TRBJ1-3; v_call: TRBV6-1; clone_size: NA; cdr3_aa: CASSATGLSGNTIYF; cdr3_nt: TGTGCCAGCAGTGCCACTGGACTCTCTGGAAACACCATATATTTT
d_call: TRBD2; j_call: TRBJ2-1; v_call: TRBV29-1; clone_size: NA; cdr3_aa: CSVEPGGGGARSSYNEQFF; cdr3_nt: TGCAGCGTTGAGCCTGGCGGCGGGGGGGCCCGAAGCTCCTACAATGAGCAGTTCTTC
d_call: NA; j_call: TRBJ1-6; v_call: TRBV6-5; clone_size: few; cdr3_aa: CASSGPGVRSPLHF; cdr3_nt: TGTGCCAGCAGTGGCCCGGGGGTAAGGTCACCCCTCCACTTT
d_call: NA; j_call: TRBJ2-5; v_call: TRBV28; clone_size: few; cdr3_aa: CASSLRGRGAGKETQYF; cdr3_nt: TGTGCCAGCAGTTTAAGGGGCCGGGGGGCGGGTAAAGAGACCCAGTACTTC
d_call: NA; j_call: TRBJ2-7; v_call: TRBV7-9; clone_size: NA; cdr3_aa: CSSSRQMDEQYF; cdr3_nt: TGTTCCAGCAGCCGCCAGATGGACGAGCAGTACTTC
d_call: TRBD2; j_call: TRBJ2-1; v_call: TRBV9; clone_size: NA; cdr3_aa: CASGLGLGAYNEQFF; cdr3_nt: TGTGCCAGCGGACTCGGACTAGGGGCGTACAATGAGCAGTTCTTC
d_call: NA; j_call: TRBJ1-1; v_call: TRBV6-1; clone_size: NA; cdr3_aa: CASRETHRDTEAFF; cdr3_nt: TGTGCCAGCAGGGAAACGCACAGGGACACTGAAGCTTTCTTT
d_call: NA; j_call: TRBJ1-5; v_call: TRBV10-3; clone_size: NA; cdr3_aa: CAISFPSPGSNQPQHF; cdr3_nt: TGTGCCATCAGTTTCCCGTCGCCGGGTAGCAATCAGCCCCAGCATTTT
d_call: TRBD2; j_call: TRBJ2-3; v_call: TRBV5-1; clone_size: few; cdr3_aa: CASSLASTSGGAADTQYF; cdr3_nt: TGCGCCAGCAGCTTGGCCAGTACTAGCGGGGGCGCCGCAGATACGCAGTATTTT
d_call: NA; j_call: TRBJ2-5; v_call: TRBV4-3; clone_size: NA; cdr3_aa: CASSQGWALGETQYF; cdr3_nt: TGCGCCAGCAGCCAAGGCTGGGCCCTTGGGGAGACCCAGTACTTC
d_call: TRBD1; j_call: TRBJ2-7; v_call: TRBV10-3; clone_size: NA; cdr3_aa: CATSDRSSYEQYF; cdr3_nt: TGTGCCACCTCGGACAGGAGCTCCTACGAGCAGTACTTC
d_call: NA; j_call: TRBJ1-1; v_call: TRBV5-4; clone_size: NA; cdr3_aa: CASSIYRAPTEAFF; cdr3_nt: TGTGCCAGCAGCATCTACAGGGCCCCAACTGAAGCTTTCTTT
d_call: NA; j_call: TRBJ1-4; v_call: TRBV5-1; clone_size: few; cdr3_aa: CASRPGGGHNEKLFF; cdr3_nt: TGCGCCAGCAGGCCGGGCGGGGGTCACAATGAAAAACTGTTTTTT
d_call: TRBD2; j_call: TRBJ2-1; v_call: TRBV4-3; clone_size: NA; cdr3_aa: CASSQAPRLAGRDNEQFF; cdr3_nt: TGCGCCAGCAGCCAAGCCCCGAGACTAGCGGGGAGAGACAATGAGCAGTTCTTC
d_call: NA; j_call: TRBJ1-1; v_call: TRBV30; clone_size: NA; cdr3_aa: CAWAWRTNTEAFF; cdr3_nt: TGTGCCTGGGCCTGGCGGACTAACACTGAAGCTTTCTTT
d_call: NA; j_call: TRBJ2-3; v_call: TRBV9; clone_size: NA; cdr3_aa: CASTQGRGGTDTQYF; cdr3_nt: TGTGCCAGCACCCAAGGCAGGGGTGGTACAGATACGCAGTATTTT
d_call: TRBD2; j_call: TRBJ2-7; v_call: TRBV13; clone_size: NA; cdr3_aa: CASSTTSGGYEQYF; cdr3_nt: TGTGCCAGCAGCACAACTAGCGGGGGTTACGAGCAGTACTTC
d_call: NA; j_call: TRBJ2-2; v_call: TRBV7-9; clone_size: NA; cdr3_aa: CASTEVTGELFF; cdr3_nt: TGTGCCAGCACCGAGGTCACCGGGGAGCTGTTTTTT
d_call: TRBD2; j_call: TRBJ2-7; v_call: TRBV5-1; clone_size: NA; cdr3_aa: CASSPTTSGGYEQYF; cdr3_nt: TGCGCCAGCAGCCCCACGACTAGCGGGGGGTACGAGCAGTACTTC
d_call: NA; j_call: TRBJ2-4; v_call: TRBV6-1; clone_size: few; cdr3_aa: CASSEALPGLAKNIQYF; cdr3_nt: TGTGCCAGCAGTGAAGCGCTTCCGGGACTAGCCAAAAACATTCAGTACTTC
d_call: TRBD1; j_call: TRBJ2-1; v_call: TRBV7-3; clone_size: NA; cdr3_aa: CASSSPGTGGDNEQFF; cdr3_nt: TGTGCCAGCAGCTCCCCCGGGACAGGGGGGGACAATGAGCAGTTCTTC
d_call: NA; j_call: TRBJ1-1; v_call: TRBV27; clone_size: NA; cdr3_aa: CASSLRFPGLEAFF; cdr3_nt: TGTGCCAGCAGTTTACGATTCCCCGGACTTGAAGCTTTCTTT
d_call: NA; j_call: TRBJ2-7; v_call: TRBV6-1; clone_size: NA; cdr3_aa: CASSEASLTYEQYF; cdr3_nt: TGTGCCAGCAGTGAAGCTAGTCTTACCTACGAGCAGTACTTC
d_call: NA; j_call: TRBJ2-3; v_call: TRBV4-3; clone_size: NA; cdr3_aa: CASSQSLSAAGTDTQYF; cdr3_nt: TGCGCCAGCAGCCAATCCCTTAGTGCTGCGGGCACAGATACGCAGTATTTT
d_call: TRBD1; j_call: TRBJ1-4; v_call: TRBV30; clone_size: NA; cdr3_aa: CAWRRGQQNEKLFF; cdr3_nt: TGTGCCTGGAGGAGGGGACAGCAAAATGAAAAACTGTTTTTT
d_call: TRBD1; j_call: TRBJ2-3; v_call: TRBV19; clone_size: NA; cdr3_aa: CASSSPGTGGGDTQYF; cdr3_nt: TGTGCCAGTAGTAGCCCCGGGACAGGGGGTGGAGATACGCAGTATTTT
d_call: TRBD1; j_call: TRBJ1-2; v_call: TRBV4-2; clone_size: NA; cdr3_aa: CASSQGLKNDRGFSYGYTF; cdr3_nt: TGTGCCAGCAGCCAAGGACTTAAAAACGACAGGGGGTTTAGCTATGGCTACACCTTC
d_call: TRBD1; j_call: TRBJ1-3; v_call: TRBV29-1; clone_size: NA; cdr3_aa: CSATGTVNTIYF; cdr3_nt: TGCAGCGCAACCGGGACAGTAAACACCATATATTTT
d_call: TRBD1; j_call: TRBJ2-7; v_call: TRBV5-1; clone_size: NA; cdr3_aa: CASSLVGQAYEQYF; cdr3_nt: TGCGCCAGCAGCTTGGTAGGACAGGCCTACGAGCAGTACTTC
d_call: TRBD1; j_call: TRBJ2-5; v_call: TRBV5-6; clone_size: few; cdr3_aa: CASSPQGAGETQYF; cdr3_nt: TGTGCCAGCAGCCCACAGGGGGCTGGGGAGACCCAGTACTTC
d_call: NA; j_call: TRBJ1-5; v_call: TRBV5-5; clone_size: NA; cdr3_aa: CASSLLPDGNQPQHF; cdr3_nt: TGTGCCAGCAGCTTGCTTCCTGACGGGAATCAGCCCCAGCATTTT
d_call: TRBD1; j_call: TRBJ1-6; v_call: TRBV15; clone_size: few; cdr3_aa: CATSRDEGAGSYNSPLHF; cdr3_nt: TGTGCCACCAGCAGAGATGAGGGGGCGGGGTCCTATAATTCACCCCTCCACTTT
d_call: TRBD1; j_call: TRBJ1-6; v_call: TRBV5-6; clone_size: NA; cdr3_aa: CASSLAGDRGLNSPLHF; cdr3_nt: TGTGCCAGCAGCTTGGCGGGGGACAGGGGGCTCAATTCACCCCTCCACTTT
d_call: TRBD2; j_call: TRBJ2-5; v_call: TRBV28; clone_size: NA; cdr3_aa: CASSFSGGVGQETQYF; cdr3_nt: TGTGCCAGCAGTTTCAGCGGGGGGGTGGGACAAGAGACCCAGTACTTC
d_call: NA; j_call: TRBJ2-7; v_call: TRBV28; clone_size: once; cdr3_aa: CASTSAVIYEQYF; cdr3_nt: TGTGCCAGCACCTCAGCGGTGATCTACGAGCAGTACTTC
d_call: TRBD2; j_call: TRBJ2-5; v_call: TRBV5-1; clone_size: NA; cdr3_aa: CASSSGTTQETQYF; cdr3_nt: TGCGCCAGCAGCTCAGGGACTACTCAAGAGACCCAGTACTTC
d_call: TRBD1; j_call: TRBJ1-1; v_call: TRBV7-9; clone_size: NA; cdr3_aa: CASSTGQGSTEAFF; cdr3_nt: TGTGCCAGCAGCACCGGACAGGGAAGCACTGAAGCTTTCTTT
d_call: TRBD1; j_call: TRBJ2-7; v_call: TRBV7-2; clone_size: NA; cdr3_aa: CASSLWTGYEQYF; cdr3_nt: TGTGCCAGCAGCCTATGGACAGGCTACGAGCAGTACTTC
d_call: NA; j_call: TRBJ1-2; v_call: TRBV20-1; clone_size: NA; cdr3_aa: CSAQGGGYTF; cdr3_nt: TGCAGTGCCCAGGGAGGCGGCTACACCTTC
d_call: TRBD2; j_call: TRBJ2-1; v_call: TRBV19; clone_size: NA; cdr3_aa: CASSISAGGLNEQFF; cdr3_nt: TGTGCCAGTAGTATCTCAGCGGGGGGGCTCAATGAGCAGTTCTTC
d_call: TRBD2; j_call: TRBJ2-7; v_call: TRBV5-6; clone_size: NA; cdr3_aa: CASSFWGGFEQYF; cdr3_nt: TGTGCCAGCAGCTTTTGGGGGGGGTTCGAGCAGTACTTC
d_call: NA; j_call: TRBJ1-1; v_call: TRBV9; clone_size: NA; cdr3_aa: CASSVGQFTEAFF; cdr3_nt: TGTGCCAGCAGCGTAGGGCAGTTCACTGAAGCTTTCTTT
d_call: TRBD1; j_call: TRBJ2-2; v_call: TRBV11-1; clone_size: once; cdr3_aa: CASSLGAGGNGELFF; cdr3_nt: TGTGCCAGCAGCTTAGGGGCAGGGGGCAATGGGGAGCTGTTTTTT